The 5 T cell receptor beta chains below were found in one sample sequenced in a study of spatial heterogeneity in lung cancer. Findings of the study overall: Expanded alpha and beta TCR counts within tumors tracked tumor mutation counts.

Antigens for these TCRs are unknown. The time point is: sample taken at primary tumor resection. TCRdb re-analysed the 5' RACE reads in MiXCR, keeping a single row per CDR3 protein. The profile shows 3,700 or so distinct CDR3 sequences, roughly 30% of them singletons. Material: lung tumor tissue, obtained at surgery. The receptor source for this set is a male donor with early-stage non-small cell lung cancer.

Details on this clonotype: In a library made to pick up alpha chains, this beta chain is a stray read with a size that means little. The chain is built from TRBV2 and TRBJ2-7; D is unresolved. The germline gives CDR1 SNHLY, CDR2 FYNNEI. The CDR3 loop spans 16 amino acids. Trimming cost V 2 bases and J 2 bases, with 16 bases left between them. CDR3 sequence reads: CASSELDRTMAYEQYF. The CDR3 nucleotides are TGTGCCAGCAGTGAATTAGACCGCACCATGGCCTACGAGCAGTACTTC.

As concerns this clonotype: This beta chain appears as a stray read in a library generated for alpha chains; its size is not informative. V and J are TRBV7-2 and TRBJ2-1; unclear D gene. The CDR3 length is 10 residues. Germline lookup yields CDR1 SGHTA and CDR2 FQGNSA. V shed 3 bases and J shed 9 bases, with 3 bases lying between them. The CDR3 spells CASSLREQFF. The CDR3, as DNA: TGTGCCAGCAGCTTGCGTGAGCAGTTCTTC.

Only one count was recorded for this clonotype. The library was built for alpha chains, so this beta chain is an off-target read and its size means little. The chain uses TRBV9 and TRBJ1-1; D gene uncertain. The CDR3 covers 14 residues. V was cut by 1 base and J by 8 bases, with 15 bases left in between. The germline gives CDR1 SGDLS, CDR2 YYNGEE. Here the CDR3 reads CASSVTSQRAEAFF. The CDR3, as DNA: TGTGCCAGCAGCGTAACCTCTCAAAGGGCGGAAGCTTTCTTT.

Concerning this clonotype itself: This beta chain was picked up by a library intended for alpha chains and is off target, so its count carries little meaning. The V call is TRBV15, the J call TRBJ2-5; 8 nucleotides align to TRBD1. CDR3 length equals 15 residues. Germline CDR1 and CDR2: LNHNV and YYDKDF (reference sequence). J was trimmed by 5 bases and V by 0 bases; bases with no gene match: 5. This CDR3 reads CATSRDGAGGETQYF. DNA of the CDR3: TGTGCCACCAGCAGAGATGGGGCAGGGGGCGAGACCCAGTACTTC.

This clonotype came up many times. With the library built for alpha chains, this beta chain is off target and its frequency is not meaningful. The CDR3 sequence: CSARVAAGGEEQFF. The CDR3 coding sequence is TGCAGTGCTAGAGTTGCGGCAGGGGGAGAGGAGCAGTTCTTC. The gene calls are TRBV20-1 and TRBJ2-1; the match to TRBD1 covers 7 bases. Losses at the gene ends were 1 base for V and 10 bases for J; bases not matched to a gene: 10. From germline, CDR1 is DFQATT and CDR2 SNEGSKA (reference sequence). CDR3 length equals 14 residues.